Reported below is one T cell receptor (beta chain). The antigen remains unidentified. These data are taken from a study of T cells expressing NK-cell markers. The overall study: CD3+CD56+NKG2C+, CD3+CD56+NKG2C- and CD3+CD56-NKG2C+ T cells, once sorted, supplied the TCR beta repertoires. One of eight sequenced donors was HCMV-seronegative; the other seven were seropositive.

The TCR beta cDNA came from 5'RACE template switching with UMIs. TCRdb reanalyzed the 5' RACE reads, giving one entry per CDR3 protein sequence and no DNA. This sample's table has roughly 170,000 distinct CDR3 sequences. Germline V gives CDR1 LNHNV, CDR2 YYDKDF (reference sequence). CDR3 length: 14 amino acids. Overall study findings and caveats: These same clonotypes (in a few donors) also led the CD3+CD56-NKG2C+ fraction.

This clonotype originated in a woman between 18 and 69 years old in good health. The chain links TRBV15 to TRBJ2-7; TCRdb gives TRBD2 as the D gene, but with no DNA this cannot be confirmed. The sequencing sample was made of blood T cells: a sorted CD56 or NKG2C T cell subset, CD4+ or CD8+ T cells, or bulk PBMC T cells (not recorded which). This chain's CDR3 is CATSRGGGDYEQYF.